The 14 T cell receptor beta chains presented below share a single source sample, sequenced in a study of post-analysis software for immune sequencing data. Their recognized antigens are unknown. Study-wide results and limits: Five or six TRBV segments appeared more often in patients than in controls, and TRBV5-6, TRBV5-1 and TRBV20-1 were among these.

Libraries were made from TCR beta cDNA, and they carried unique molecular identifiers. TCRdb analysed the PCR reads with MiXCR anew, one entry per CDR3 protein. The sample contains hundreds of thousands of distinct CDR3 sequences, around 64% of which appear only once. The source material was blood. Source of these receptors: a girl aged 2-10 years with multiple sclerosis.

This clonotype was found a few times. V is TRBV6-6 and J is TRBJ1-2, with D unclear. The V gene's germline CDR1 is MNHNY and CDR2 SVGAGI (reference sequence). This CDR3 spans 15 amino acids. V lost 6 bases and J 1 base, leaving 15 bases between the germline ends. The CDR3 sequence is CASRALLSDNYGYTF. The CDR3 DNA sequence: TGTGCCAGCAGGGCCTTGCTCAGTGATAACTATGGCTACACCTTC.

A few counts support this clonotype. The chain couples TRBV12-3 or TRBV12-4 to TRBJ1-2; possible D gene TRBD1, 5 bases. There are 15 residues in the CDR3. Trimming removed 6 bases from V and 2 bases from J, with 16 bases in between. CDR3 DNA sequence: TGTGCCAGCAGCCCCCAGGGAGGTAACAACTATGGCTACACCTTC. This codes for CASSPQGGNNYGYTF.

The chain is built from TRBV2 and TRBJ2-3; 7 bases agree with TRBD1. In germline, CDR1 is SNHLY, CDR2 FYNNEI. The V and J ends lost 4 bases and 2 bases, in that order; junction bases with no gene match: 6. CDR3 length: 15 amino acids. The CDR3 loop reads CASSANRGPTDTQYF. CDR3 DNA sequence: TGTGCCAGCAGTGCGAATAGGGGGCCCACAGATACGCAGTATTTT.

This chain uses TRBV7-8 with TRBJ1-2; a weak D match, TRBD1 (6 bases). In germline, CDR1 is SGHVS, CDR2 FQNEAQ. V was cut by 5 bases and J by 8 bases, with 12 bases left in between. The CDR3 has 12 residues. CDR3 in amino acids: CASSPRQAGYTF. The CDR3 nucleotides are TGTGCCAGCAGCCCTCGACAGGCAGGCTACACCTTC.

CDR3 coding DNA: TGCAGTGCTAGAGGAGAGCGCAATCAGCCCCAGCATTTT. Translated, it gives CSARGERNQPQHF. This sequence joins TRBV20-1 and TRBJ1-5; D is unresolved. Germline CDR1 reads DFQATT; CDR2 reads SNEGSKA (reference sequence). Trimming removed 1 base at V and 2 bases at J, with 6 bases between. The CDR3 sequence is 13 residues long.

V is TRBV5-1 and J is TRBJ1-2; 9 positions match TRBD1. This CDR3 spans 15 amino acids. V was pared by 4 bases and J by 6 bases, with 10 bases of the junction left unmatched. Germline V gene data show CDR1 as SGHRS and CDR2 as YFSETQ. In DNA, the CDR3 is TGCGCCAGCAGCGTGGACAGGGGAATGGATGATGGCTACACCTTC. It translates to CASSVDRGMDDGYTF.

The rearrangement links TRBV10-3 to TRBJ2-7; no clear D. This CDR3 region has 11 residues. From germline, CDR1 is ENHRY and CDR2 SYGVKD. The V end was cut by 1 base, the J end by 4 bases, with 2 bases between. The CDR3 here is CAISELYEQYF. In nucleotides, the CDR3 is TGTGCCATCAGTGAGTTGTACGAGCAGTACTTC.

The genes are TRBV5-6 and TRBJ2-1; tentative D call: TRBD2 (5 bases). V was cut by 1 base and J by 2 bases, with 10 bases left in between. This CDR3 spans 15 amino acids. Germline lookup yields CDR1 SGHDT and CDR2 YYEEEE. CDR3 loop: CASSLRELPYNEQFF. The CDR3 DNA sequence: TGTGCCAGCAGCTTGCGGGAATTACCCTACAATGAGCAGTTCTTC. Complete variable domain (other parts from reference TRBV5-6 and TRBJ2-1): DAGVTQSPTHLIKTRGQQVTLRCSPKSGHDTVSWYQQALGQGPQFIFQYYEEEERQRGNFPDRFSGHQFPNYSSELNVNALLLGDSALYLCASSLRELPYNEQFFGPGTRLTVL.

This clonotype was detected once. This rearrangement joins TRBV20-1 to TRBJ2-1, with D hard to call. The V gene lost 6 bases and the J gene lost 4 bases, with 4 bases spanning the gap. The CDR3 consists of 10 residues. The V gene's germline CDR1 is DFQATT and CDR2 SNEGSKA (reference sequence). In nucleotides, the CDR3 is TGCAGTGCGAAATACAATGAGCAGTTCTTC. Amino acid sequence: CSAKYNEQFF.

The chain employs TRBV4-3 and TRBJ1-5; D is possibly TRBD1 (5 bases). The length of the CDR3 is 15 residues. CDR1 is LGHNA, CDR2 YSLEER, per germline. V was shortened by 5 bases and J by 4 bases, with 15 bases between the two germline ends. The CDR3 DNA is TGCGCCAGCAGCTACCGTTATGAGGGGAATCAGCCCCAGCATTTT. Amino acids: CASSYRYEGNQPQHF.

The gene calls are TRBV4-1 and TRBJ2-1; D is possibly TRBD2 (6 bases). The germline gives CDR1 MGHRA, CDR2 YSYEKL. V was pared by 8 bases and J by 1 base, with 18 bases between. The CDR3 length is 16 residues. The CDR3 protein is CASRPGEGVSYNEQFF. The CDR3 coding sequence is TGCGCCAGCCGCCCGGGAGAAGGAGTTTCCTACAATGAGCAGTTCTTC.

This rearrangement joins TRBV9 to TRBJ1-1, with D maybe TRBD1 (5 bases). From germline, CDR1 is SGDLS and CDR2 YYNGEE. There are 13 residues in the CDR3. The V gene lost 0 bases and the J gene lost 3 bases, with 6 bases spanning the gap. DNA for the CDR3: TGTGCCAGCAGCGTAGTGGGGGACACTGAAGCTTTCTTT. Its protein product is CASSVVGDTEAFF.

J is TRBJ2-5 and V is TRBV5-6, with 7 positions matching TRBD1. Unmatched junction bases numbered 5, after V lost 4 bases and J lost 5 bases. The CDR3 length is 13 residues. Germline CDR1 SGHDT, CDR2 YYEEEE. The CDR3 is CASSPRRGETQYF. The CDR3 DNA is TGTGCCAGCAGCCCCCGCAGGGGGGAGACCCAGTACTTC. Based on the CDR3 plus reference TRBV5-6 and TRBJ2-5, the full variable domain is DAGVTQSPTHLIKTRGQQVTLRCSPKSGHDTVSWYQQALGQGPQFIFQYYEEEERQRGNFPDRFSGHQFPNYSSELNVNALLLGDSALYLCASSPRRGETQYFGPGTRLLVL.

This chain links TRBV29-1 with TRBJ1-2, with D possibly being TRBD1 (6 bases). The germline V and J ends were trimmed by 4 bases and 0 bases, with 18 bases remaining between them. This CDR3 is built from 16 residues. Germline V lookup: CDR1 SQVTM, CDR2 ANQGSEA. CDR3 nucleotides: TGCAGCGTTGTGGCGGGGGGCGCACCAACTAACTATGGCTACACCTTC. This encodes CSVVAGGAPTNYGYTF.